This T cell receptor beta chain is from a study of control samples from healthy donors and cancer patients. TCRdb's copy holds only in-frame clones and misses some; the assay was immunoSEQ multiplex PCR. The table includes 150,000 to 160,000 clones, approximately 96% detected once. The receptor comes from a man aged 40-49 years in good health. The material sequenced was blood.

CDR3 amino acids: CATRVGRGRNTEAFF. In DNA form, the CDR3 reads TGTGCCACCAGAGTTGGCAGGGGGCGGAACACTGAAGCTTTCTTT. The chain carries TRBV15 and TRBJ1-1; the match to TRBD1 covers 8 bases. The CDR3 runs to 15 residues. Germline trimming cut 6 bases from V and 1 base from J; bases unmatched to any gene: 7. Germline loops: CDR1 LNHNV, CDR2 YYDKDF (reference sequence).